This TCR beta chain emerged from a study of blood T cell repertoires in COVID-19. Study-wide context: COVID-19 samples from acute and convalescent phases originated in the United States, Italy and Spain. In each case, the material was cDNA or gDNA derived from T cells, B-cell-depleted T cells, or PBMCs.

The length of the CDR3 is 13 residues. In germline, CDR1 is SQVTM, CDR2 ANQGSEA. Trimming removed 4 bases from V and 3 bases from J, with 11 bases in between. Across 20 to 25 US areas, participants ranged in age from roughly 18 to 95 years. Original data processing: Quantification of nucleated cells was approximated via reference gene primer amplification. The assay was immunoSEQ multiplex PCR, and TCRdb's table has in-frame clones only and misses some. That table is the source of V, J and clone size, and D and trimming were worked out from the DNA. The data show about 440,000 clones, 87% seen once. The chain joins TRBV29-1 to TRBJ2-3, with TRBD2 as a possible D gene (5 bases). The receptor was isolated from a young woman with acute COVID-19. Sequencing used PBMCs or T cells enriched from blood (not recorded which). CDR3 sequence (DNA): TGCAGCGTTGGAGGCCCGGGGACAGATACGCAGTATTTT. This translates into CSVGGPGTDTQYF.